Below, one T cell receptor beta chain is given with its context. It lacks a known antigen. No base quality information exists; no much larger clone differs at one position. TCR beta repertoires were profiled from peripheral blood of 10 to 15 young patients with multiple sclerosis to demonstrate the VDJtools post-analysis software. Multiple sclerosis patients were children and adolescents aged about 6 to 15 years. This specimen comes from a study of post-analysis software for immune sequencing data (dated by TCRdb to the mid-2010s). As for the study more broadly: Relapsing-remitting, secondary progressive and progressive-relapsing multiple sclerosis were recorded as disease courses, and subtype annotation was lacking for some patients. Patient repertoires were compared against 10 to 12 previously published healthy control repertoires from donors aged about 6 to 27 years. A subset of samples was prepared in parallel using single-end sample barcoding, then pooled and co-amplified after Illumina adapter ligation.

Spanning cysteine to phenylalanine, the CDR3 consists of 15 amino acids. This entry keeps only the CDR3 DNA: 45 bases, framed from base 1. Based on the germline V gene, the CDR1 and CDR2 sequences are SGDLS and YYNGEE. Library preparation used PCR. These reads were obtained on an Illumina HiSeq 2500. To reduce PCR and sequencing biases, unique molecular identifiers were built into the TCR beta cDNA libraries. Per 1 to 10 million input T cells, approximately 500,000 cDNA molecules were obtained, such that each molecule approximated one T cell. The patient libraries were prepared and sequenced with the same protocol used for the earlier healthy control dataset. Within a given batch, samples were prepared together, multiplexed and sequenced on the same HiSeq lane. The authors' pipeline ran thus. MIGEC was used to process the raw barcoded reads, and molecular identifier groups with only a single read were discarded before consensus assembly and CDR3 extraction. VDJtools was used for post-analysis of the clonotype tables, with diversity normalized by down-sampling every dataset to the smallest sample size. Repertoire overlap clustering matched CDR3 amino acid but not nucleotide sequences to correct batch-related cross-sample contamination. Starting from the raw public reads, TCRdb applied fastp trimming at Q25, assembled clones with MiXCR and retained in-frame beta chains. CDR3 protein sequences are deduplicated, and each keeps its most common genes and DNA. For this entry, the V and J calls and clone size follow TCRdb and not the study's own pipeline. This sample comprises hundreds of thousands of distinct CDR3 sequences, roughly three fifths of them detected only once. The top ten hold about 11% of the sample.

What the research found in general, with its limitations: About 5 TRBV segments, including TRBV5-6, TRBV5-1 and TRBV20-1, were significantly more frequent in patients than controls. The control group was slightly older than the multiple sclerosis patient group. Compared with controls, multiple sclerosis patients had significantly lower normalized Chao1 diversity, a finding suggesting substantial peripheral T-cell clonal expansion. Strong co-clustering of samples prepared in the same batch was shown by direct clustering with F measure, prompting a batch-effect correction.

The chain uses TRBV9 and TRBJ2-4; 8 central bases correspond to TRBD2. The end of the DNA fits TRBJ2-7 better, so the J call may be wrong. This TCR was recovered from a girl between 2 and 10 years old with multiple sclerosis. The sample taken for sequencing was blood. The nucleotide sequence reads TGTGCCAGCAGTTCGGGGGGGGGCACTCTAGACGAGCAGTACTTC. Its protein product is CASSSGGGTLDEQYF.